The TCR beta chain described here comes from a study of blood T cells in healthy people across ages. Notes on the study in general: Versus aged donors, long-lived donors had higher diversity and more naive CD4+ cells.

Alongside a J-beta primer mix, a sample-barcoded 5' primer served in a second PCR lasting about 7 to 11 cycles. Each of the samples gave a minimum of 3 million paired-end reads that contained CDR3. Using its own MiXCR run on the 5' RACE reads, TCRdb lists one record per CDR3 protein. The sample holds more than 1,000,000 distinct CDR3 sequences, 20% to 25% seen once. The CDR3 runs to 14 residues. Germline V gene lookup returns CDR1 ENHRY and CDR2 SYGVKD. V lost 2 bases and J 4 bases, leaving 8 bases between the germline ends. This clonotype has more than one count but fewer than ten. Its specificity is unknown. The sample was also reused in another study, on T cells of mothers and their children. That paper notes: Sequencing returned over 8 million TCR beta CDR3 reads per mother and some 3 million per child. Thymic selection shapes TCR recombination output in related pairs, and it does so similarly in unrelated pairs.

The sequencing sample was made of blood. The clonotype comes from a girl aged 2-15 years in good health. The chain joins TRBV10-3 to TRBJ1-4, with D unclear. The CDR3 DNA reads TGTGCCATCAGTGAGAGGCAGATTAATGAAAAACTGTTTTTT. Translated, it gives CAISERQINEKLFF.